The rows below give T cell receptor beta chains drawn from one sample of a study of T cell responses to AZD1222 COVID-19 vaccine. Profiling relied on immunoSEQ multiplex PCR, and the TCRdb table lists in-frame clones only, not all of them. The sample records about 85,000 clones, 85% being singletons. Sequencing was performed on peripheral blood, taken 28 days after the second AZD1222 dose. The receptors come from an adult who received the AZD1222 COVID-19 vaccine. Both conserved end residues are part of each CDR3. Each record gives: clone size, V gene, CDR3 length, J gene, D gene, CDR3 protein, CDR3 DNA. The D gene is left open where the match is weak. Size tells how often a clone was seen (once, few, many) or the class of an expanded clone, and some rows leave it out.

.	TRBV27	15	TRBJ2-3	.	CASLKVGTPAGTQYF	TGTGCCAGCCTCAAGGTCGGGACTCCCGCTGGTACGCAGTATTTT
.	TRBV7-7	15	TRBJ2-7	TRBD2	CASSAGLAGAYEQYF	TGTGCTAGCAGCGCCGGACTAGCGGGGGCCTACGAGCAGTACTTC
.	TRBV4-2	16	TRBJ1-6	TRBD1	CASSQEIQGNASPLHF	TGTGCCAGCAGCCAAGAGATACAGGGGAATGCTTCACCCCTCCACTTT
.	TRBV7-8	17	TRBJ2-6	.	CASSPGGGQSGANVLTF	TGTGCCAGCAGCCCCGGAGGGGGACAGTCTGGGGCCAACGTCCTGACTTTC
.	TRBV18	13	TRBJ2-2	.	CASSYGTTGELFF	TGTGCCAGCTCGTATGGGACAACCGGGGAGCTGTTTTTT
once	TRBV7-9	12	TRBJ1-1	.	CASSLGTSEAFF	TGTGCCAGCAGCTTAGGGACATCCGAAGCTTTCTTT
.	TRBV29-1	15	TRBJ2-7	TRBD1	CSVEDQGRGLYEQYF	TGCAGCGTTGAAGATCAGGGCAGGGGGCTTTACGAGCAGTACTTC
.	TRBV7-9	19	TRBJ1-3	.	CASSLVRLQKKNPGNTIYF	TGTGCCAGCAGCTTAGTCCGCCTCCAAAAGAAAAATCCTGGAAACACCATATATTTT
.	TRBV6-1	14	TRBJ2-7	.	CASSELPSPYEQYF	TGTGCCAGCAGTGAATTGCCGTCGCCCTACGAGCAGTACTTC
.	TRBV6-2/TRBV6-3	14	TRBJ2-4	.	CASSYPGDKNIQYF	TGTGCCAGCAGTTACCCCGGGGACAAAAACATTCAGTACTTC
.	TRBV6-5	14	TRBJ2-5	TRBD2	CASRGLAVQETQYF	TGTGCCAGCAGGGGACTAGCGGTCCAAGAGACCCAGTACTTC
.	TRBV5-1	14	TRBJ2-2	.	CASSLDGNTGELFF	TGCGCCAGCAGCTTGGACGGTAACACCGGGGAGCTGTTTTTT
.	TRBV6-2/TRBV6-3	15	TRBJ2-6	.	CASSYSSQGANVLTF	TGTGCCAGCAGTTACTCGAGCCAAGGGGCCAACGTCCTGACTTTC
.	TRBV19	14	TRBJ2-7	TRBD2	CASTAPGLAFEQYF	TGTGCCAGTACAGCCCCGGGACTAGCGTTCGAGCAGTACTTC
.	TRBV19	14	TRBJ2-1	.	CASSMAGTYNEQFF	TGTGCCAGTAGTATGGCCGGTACATACAATGAGCAGTTCTTC
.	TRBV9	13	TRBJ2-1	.	CASSVGRLDEQFF	TGTGCCAGCAGCGTAGGCAGGTTGGATGAGCAGTTCTTC
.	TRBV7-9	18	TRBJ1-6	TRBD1	CASSSRDRGQVGNSPLHF	TGTGCCAGCAGCTCCCGCGACAGGGGCCAAGTCGGTAATTCACCCCTCCACTTT
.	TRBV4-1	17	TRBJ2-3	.	CASSQGGDLLGPDTQYF	TGCGCCAGCAGCCAAGGCGGGGACCTCCTGGGACCAGATACGCAGTATTTT
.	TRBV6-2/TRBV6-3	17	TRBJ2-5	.	CASSPVSGEINQETQYF	TGTGCCAGCAGTCCGGTATCGGGGGAGATCAATCAAGAGACCCAGTACTTC
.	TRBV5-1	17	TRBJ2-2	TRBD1	CASSFSTGGGSSGELFF	TGCGCCAGCAGTTTCTCGACAGGGGGAGGTTCCTCCGGGGAGCTGTTTTTT
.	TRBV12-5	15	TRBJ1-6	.	CASGNNPGGSSPLHF	TGTGCTAGTGGTAATAACCCCGGTGGCAGCTCACCCCTCCACTTT
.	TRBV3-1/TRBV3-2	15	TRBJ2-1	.	CASSQDPTTYNEQFF	TGTGCCAGCAGCCAAGATCCAACTACCTACAATGAGCAGTTCTTC
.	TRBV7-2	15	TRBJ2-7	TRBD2	CASSRLAGGAYEQYF	TGTGCCAGCAGTCGTCTAGCGGGGGGAGCCTACGAGCAGTACTTC
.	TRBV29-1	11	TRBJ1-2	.	CSVEGVYGYTF	TGCAGCGTCGAGGGGGTCTATGGCTACACCTTC
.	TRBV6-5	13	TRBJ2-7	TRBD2	CASILAGGYEQYF	TGTGCCAGCATTCTAGCGGGAGGGTACGAGCAGTACTTC
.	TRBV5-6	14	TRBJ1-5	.	CASSLWSGDQPQHF	TGTGCCAGCAGCTTGTGGTCAGGGGATCAGCCCCAGCATTTT
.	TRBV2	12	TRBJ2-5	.	CASSGSGETQYF	TGTGCCAGCAGTGGGAGTGGAGAGACCCAGTACTTC
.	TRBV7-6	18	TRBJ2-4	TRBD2	CASSLGTPRGVAKNIQYF	TGTGCCAGCAGCTTAGGAACTCCTCGGGGGGTAGCCAAAAACATTCAGTACTTC
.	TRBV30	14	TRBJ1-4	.	CAWSVGSNNEKLFF	TGTGCCTGGAGTGTAGGCAGTAATAATGAAAAACTGTTTTTT
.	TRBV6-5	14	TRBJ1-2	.	CASSYGGQGTGYTF	TGTGCCAGCAGTTACGGGGGGCAGGGGACCGGCTACACCTTC
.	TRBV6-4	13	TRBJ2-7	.	CASSRPNTYEQYF	TGTGCCAGCAGTCGGCCTAACACCTACGAGCAGTACTTC
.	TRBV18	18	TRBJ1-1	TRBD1	CASSPGTGQEARGTEAFF	TGTGCCAGCTCACCCGGAACGGGACAGGAGGCCCGAGGCACTGAAGCTTTCTTT
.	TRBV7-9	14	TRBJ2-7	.	CASSLAGRAYEQYF	TGTGCCAGCAGCTTAGCCGGCAGGGCCTACGAGCAGTACTTC
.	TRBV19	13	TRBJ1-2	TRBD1	CASSIGQGGGYTF	TGTGCCAGTAGTATTGGACAGGGAGGCGGCTACACCTTC
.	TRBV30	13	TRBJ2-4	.	CAWGMGAKNIQYF	TGTGCCTGGGGAATGGGGGCCAAAAACATTCAGTACTTC
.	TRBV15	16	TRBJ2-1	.	CATSRDNPRSYNEQFF	TGTGCCACCAGCAGAGATAACCCAAGGTCCTACAATGAGCAGTTCTTC
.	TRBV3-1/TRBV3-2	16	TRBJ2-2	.	CASSRTTGSNTGELFF	TGTGCCAGCAGCCGGACGACAGGCTCGAACACCGGGGAGCTGTTTTTT